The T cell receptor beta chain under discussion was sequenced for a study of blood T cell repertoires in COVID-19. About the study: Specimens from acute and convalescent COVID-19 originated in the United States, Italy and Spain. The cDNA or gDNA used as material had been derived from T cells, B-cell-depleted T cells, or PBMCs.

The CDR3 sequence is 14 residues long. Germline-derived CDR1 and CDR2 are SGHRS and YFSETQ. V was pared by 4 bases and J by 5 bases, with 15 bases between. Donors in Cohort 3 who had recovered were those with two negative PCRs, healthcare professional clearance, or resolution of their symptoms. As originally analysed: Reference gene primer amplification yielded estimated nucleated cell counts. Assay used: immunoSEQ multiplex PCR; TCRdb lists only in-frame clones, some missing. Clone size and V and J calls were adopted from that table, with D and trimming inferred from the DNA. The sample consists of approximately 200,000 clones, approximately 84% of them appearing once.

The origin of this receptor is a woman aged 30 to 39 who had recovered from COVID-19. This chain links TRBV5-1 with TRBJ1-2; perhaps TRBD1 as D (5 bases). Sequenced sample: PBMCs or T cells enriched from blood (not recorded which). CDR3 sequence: CASSPVGEGYGYTF. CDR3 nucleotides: TGCGCCAGCAGCCCCGTGGGGGAGGGATATGGCTACACCTTC.